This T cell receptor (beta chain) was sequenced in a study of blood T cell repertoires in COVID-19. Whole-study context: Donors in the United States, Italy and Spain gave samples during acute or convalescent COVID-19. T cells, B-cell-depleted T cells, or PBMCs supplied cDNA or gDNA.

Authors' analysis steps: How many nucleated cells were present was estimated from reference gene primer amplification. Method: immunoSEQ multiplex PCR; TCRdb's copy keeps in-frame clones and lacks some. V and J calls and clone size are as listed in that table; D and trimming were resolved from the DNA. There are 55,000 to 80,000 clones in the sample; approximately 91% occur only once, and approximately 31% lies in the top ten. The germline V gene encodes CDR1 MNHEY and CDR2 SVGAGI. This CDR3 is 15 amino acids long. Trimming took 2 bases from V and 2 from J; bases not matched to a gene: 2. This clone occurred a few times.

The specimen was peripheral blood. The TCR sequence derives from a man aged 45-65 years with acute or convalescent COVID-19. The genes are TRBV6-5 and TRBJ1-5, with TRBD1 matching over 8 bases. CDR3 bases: TGTGCCAGCAGTTACGACAGGGGTGGCAATCAGCCCCAGCATTTT. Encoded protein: CASSYDRGGNQPQHF.